The 14 T cell receptor beta chains in this list originate from one sample, sequenced in a study of shared T cell receptors in the human thymus. Repertoires were generated with immunoSEQ multiplex PCR, while TCRdb's copy carries only in-frame clones and drops some. This table holds almost 550,000 clones, around 78% found once. These same data were also listed under a study on human thymus T cells.

The sample consisted of thymocytes. The source is a boy under two years old with a congenital heart defect.

The V call is TRBV15, the J call TRBJ2-2, with D unresolved. CDR1 is LNHNV, CDR2 YYDKDF, per germline (reference sequence). The CDR3 has 14 residues. Trimming shortened V by 0 bases and J by 6 bases, and 8 bases separated the two germline ends. DNA of the CDR3: TGTGCCACCAGCAGAGACTTCACACCCGGGGAGCTGTTTTTT. This encodes CATSRDFTPGELFF.

The chain joins TRBV9 to TRBJ1-4, with unresolved D. CDR1 is SGDLS and CDR2 is YYNGEE in the germline V gene. The V end was cut by 4 bases, the J end by 8 bases, with 12 bases between. This CDR3 spans 13 amino acids. In DNA, the CDR3 is TGTGCCAGCAGCTCCCAACCGGGGGAAAAACTGTTTTTT. Encoded protein: CASSSQPGEKLFF.

The chain carries TRBV2 and TRBJ2-3; 7 bases align to TRBD1. V lost 7 bases, J lost 3 bases, and 10 bases stayed unmatched. This CDR3 contains 15 residues. Germline lookup yields CDR1 SNHLY and CDR2 FYNNEI. The CDR3 DNA reads TGTGCCAGCATGGGGCCAGGGGGTTGGACAGATACGCAGTATTTT. It specifies CASMGPGGWTDTQYF.

The chain joins TRBV2 to TRBJ2-7; D is possibly TRBD1 (6 bases). Germline V gene sequence: CDR1 SNHLY, CDR2 FYNNEI. With 5 bases removed from V and 2 bases from J, the gap between germline ends came to 10 bases. The CDR3 has 13 residues. CDR3 DNA sequence: TGTGCCAGCAGTTCCAGGGGAACCTACGAGCAGTACTTC. Amino acid sequence: CASSSRGTYEQYF.

The chain carries TRBV2 and TRBJ2-2, with D perhaps matching TRBD1 (5 bases). The CDR3 is 15 amino acids. V lost 4 bases and J lost 6, with 15 bases in between. Germline assignment: CDR1 SNHLY and CDR2 FYNNEI. The CDR3 protein is CASSVGPRVSGELFF. The CDR3 DNA follows: TGTGCCAGCAGTGTAGGACCCAGGGTCTCCGGGGAGCTGTTTTTT.

The chain couples TRBV11-2 to TRBJ1-1, with 8 positions matching TRBD1. The CDR3 spans 16 residues. The V segment lost 0 bases and the J segment 4 bases; nucleotides outside the gene matches: 7. Germline CDR1 is SGHAT and CDR2 is FQNNGV. CDR3 sequence (DNA): TGTGCCAGCAGCTTAGATCGCCCAGGGGGCTGCACTGAAGCTTTCTTT. It specifies CASSLDRPGGCTEAFF. Supplemented by reference TRBV11-2 and TRBJ1-1, the full variable domain reads EAGVAQSPRYKIIEKRQSVAFWCNPISGHATLYWYQQILGQGPKLLIQFQNNGVVDDSQLPKDRFSAERLKGVDSTLKIQPAKLEDSAVYLCASSLDRPGGCTEAFFGQGTRLTVV.

The chain joins TRBV11-3 to TRBJ2-7; tentatively, D is TRBD1 (5 bases). V shed 2 bases and J shed 0 bases, with 14 bases lying between them. Germline V gives CDR1 SGHNT, CDR2 YENEEA. The CDR3 runs to 16 residues. The CDR3 DNA reads as TGTGCCAGCAGCTTATATAGTTGTGGGGCCTCCTACGAGCAGTACTTC. This codes for CASSLYSCGASYEQYF.

This clone was found once. This chain uses TRBV9 with TRBJ2-3; D might be TRBD2 (5 bases). V lost 5 bases and J lost 5, with 24 bases in between. Per germline, CDR1 SGDLS and CDR2 YYNGEE. The CDR3 is 17 amino acids. The CDR3 coding sequence is TGTGCCAGCAGTGGGTTACCGATGGGAGTCGCTGGAGATACGCAGTATTTT. Amino acids: CASSGLPMGVAGDTQYF.

The chain is built from TRBV12-5 and TRBJ2-2; the match to TRBD1 covers 9 bases. V dropped 0 bases and J dropped 0; count of bases not matched to a gene: 11. The CDR3 loop spans 20 amino acids. The germline V gene has CDR1 LGHNT and CDR2 FRNRAP. CDR3 in amino acids: CASGLVPYRGRVANTGELFF. The CDR3 bases are TGTGCTAGTGGTTTGGTACCTTACAGGGGGCGCGTGGCGAACACCGGGGAGCTGTTTTTT.

This rearrangement joins TRBV29-1 to TRBJ2-3; 9 nucleotides agree with TRBD2. CDR3 length: 17 amino acids. V gave up 3 bases and J gave up 0 bases; unmatched junction bases: 10. Germline V lookup: CDR1 SQVTM, CDR2 ANQGSEA. The CDR3 is CSVDGLAGRSSTDTQYF. CDR3 nucleotide sequence: TGCAGCGTTGATGGGCTAGCGGGAAGGTCAAGCACAGATACGCAGTATTTT.

This chain connects TRBV9 to TRBJ2-3; D is possibly TRBD2 (7 bases). Trimming pared 0 bases from V and 2 bases from J, leaving 19 bases between. Germline CDR1 reads SGDLS; CDR2 reads YYNGEE. The CDR3 covers 18 residues. CDR3 protein: CASSVEGGGPTITDTQYF. The CDR3, as DNA: TGTGCCAGCAGCGTAGAGGGGGGGGGACCAACAATCACAGATACGCAGTATTTT.

The chain is built from TRBV19 and TRBJ2-6; 10 bases are a match to TRBD1. The V segment lost 3 bases and the J segment 3 bases; nucleotides outside the gene matches: 11. CDR3 size: 19 residues. CDR1 and CDR2 from the germline V gene are LNHDA and SQIVND (reference sequence). CDR3 DNA: TGTGCCAGTAGTATGCCGCCAAGACAGGGGGCGCTTGGGGCCAACGTCCTGACTTTC. Translating it yields CASSMPPRQGALGANVLTF.

This CDR3 reads CASSVQGETQYF. CDR3 in DNA: TGTGCCAGCAGTGTACAGGGGGAGACCCAGTACTTC. J is TRBJ2-5 and V is TRBV2, with 7 nucleotides matching TRBD1. V lost 4 bases and J lost 5; bases outside the gene matches: 1. This CDR3 has 12 residues. The germline V gene encodes CDR1 SNHLY and CDR2 FYNNEI.

The chain links TRBV5-4 to TRBJ2-7, with 9 bases identical to TRBD2. The CDR3 extends over 16 amino acids. Germline loops: CDR1 SGHNT, CDR2 YYREEE (reference sequence). Losses at the gene ends were 0 bases for V and 5 bases for J; bases not matched to a gene: 9. The CDR3 coding sequence is TGTGCCAGCAGCTTGGAAGGGCGGGAGCGGGGGGACGAGCAGTACTTC. Translation: CASSLEGRERGDEQYF.